This T cell receptor beta chain was obtained from a study of cytomegalovirus exposure and HLA in healthy donors. The PCR made use of 60 Vbeta and 13 Jbeta primers. The protocol was immunoSEQ multiplex PCR, while the TCRdb copy is restricted to in-frame clones and leaves out a portion. The sample has around 150,000 clones, roughly 77% seen once. Germline trimming cut 3 bases from V and 0 bases from J; bases unmatched to any gene: 4. The CDR3 has 18 amino acids. CDR1 and CDR2 (germline): LNHDA, SQIVND (reference sequence). This sequence originates from a human donor in good health. The sample was PBMCs. The chain employs TRBV19 and TRBJ2-3; TRBD2 aligns across 15 bases. CDR3 DNA sequence: TGTGCCAGTAGTATGGGACTAGCGGGGGGTTATAGCACAGATACGCAGTATTTT. It codes for CASSMGLAGGYSTDTQYF.